In this sample, the clone carrying this T cell receptor beta chain turned up many times. The source of the sample is a study of metastatic and nonmetastatic thyroid tumors. TCRdb re-analyzed the PCR reads through MiXCR. The sample has about 20,000 clones, 36% seen once. Germline V gene lookup returns CDR1 MNHEY and CDR2 SMNVEV (reference sequence). The V end was cut by 5 bases, the J end by 7 bases, with 11 bases between. CDR3 size: 13 residues. Every patient was untreated before thyroid surgery. Sequenced sample: tumor tissue. The receptor's source is a female donor with papillary thyroid cancer or a benign thyroid nodule (not recorded which). Some clones in this sample may be carry-over from other donors' samples. The chain recombines TRBV27 with TRBJ2-2, with D perhaps TRBD1 (6 bases). CDR3 bases: TGTGCCAGCAGTACGTGGACAGACGGGGAGCTGTTTTTT. Its translation: CASSTWTDGELFF.